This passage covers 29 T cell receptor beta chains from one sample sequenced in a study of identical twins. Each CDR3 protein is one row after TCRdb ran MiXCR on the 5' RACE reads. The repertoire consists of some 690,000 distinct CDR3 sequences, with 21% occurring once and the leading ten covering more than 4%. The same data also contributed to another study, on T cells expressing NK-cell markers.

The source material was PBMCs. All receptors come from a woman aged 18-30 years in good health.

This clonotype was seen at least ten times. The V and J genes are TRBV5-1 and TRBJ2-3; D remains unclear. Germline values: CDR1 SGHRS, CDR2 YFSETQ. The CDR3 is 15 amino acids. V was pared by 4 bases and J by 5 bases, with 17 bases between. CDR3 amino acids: CASSPVRLAQDTQYF. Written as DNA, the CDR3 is TGCGCCAGCAGCCCCGTACGACTCGCTCAAGATACGCAGTATTTT.

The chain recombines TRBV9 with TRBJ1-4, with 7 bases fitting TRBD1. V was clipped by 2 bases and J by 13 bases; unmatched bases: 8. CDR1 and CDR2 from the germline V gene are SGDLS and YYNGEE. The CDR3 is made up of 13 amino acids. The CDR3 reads CASSVYLAGGLFF. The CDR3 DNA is TGTGCCAGCAGCGTTTACCTCGCAGGGGGACTGTTTTTT.

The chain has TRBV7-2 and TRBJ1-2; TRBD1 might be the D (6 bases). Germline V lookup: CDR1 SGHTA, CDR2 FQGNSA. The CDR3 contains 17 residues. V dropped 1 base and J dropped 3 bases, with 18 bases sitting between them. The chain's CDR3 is CASSLVKGGAKDYGYTF. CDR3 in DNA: TGTGCCAGCAGCTTAGTGAAAGGGGGGGCGAAGGACTATGGCTACACCTTC.

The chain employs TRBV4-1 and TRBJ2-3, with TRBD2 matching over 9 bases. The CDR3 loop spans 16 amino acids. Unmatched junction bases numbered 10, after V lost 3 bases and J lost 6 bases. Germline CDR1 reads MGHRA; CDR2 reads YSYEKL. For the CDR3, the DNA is TGCGCCAGCAGCCATCAAAGCAGCGGGGGGTACGATACGCAGTATTTT. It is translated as CASSHQSSGGYDTQYF.

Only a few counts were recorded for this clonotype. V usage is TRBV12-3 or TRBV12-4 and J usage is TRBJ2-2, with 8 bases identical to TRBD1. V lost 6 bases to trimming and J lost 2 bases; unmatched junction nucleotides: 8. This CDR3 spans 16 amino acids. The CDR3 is CASSPYRGANTGELFF. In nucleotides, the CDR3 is TGTGCCAGCAGCCCCTACAGGGGGGCAAACACCGGGGAGCTGTTTTTT.

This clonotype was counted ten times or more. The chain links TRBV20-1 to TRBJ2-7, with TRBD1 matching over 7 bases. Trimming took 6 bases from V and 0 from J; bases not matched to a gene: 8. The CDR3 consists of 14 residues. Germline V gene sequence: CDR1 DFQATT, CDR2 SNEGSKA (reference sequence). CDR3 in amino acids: CSARRQGGSYEQYF. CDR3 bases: TGCAGTGCCAGAAGACAGGGTGGCTCCTACGAGCAGTACTTC.

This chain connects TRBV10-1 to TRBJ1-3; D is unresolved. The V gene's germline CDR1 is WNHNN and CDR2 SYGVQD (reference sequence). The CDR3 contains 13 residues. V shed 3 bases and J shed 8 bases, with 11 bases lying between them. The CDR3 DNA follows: TGCGCCAGCAGTGATGGAGGACCGGACACCATATATTTT. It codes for CASSDGGPDTIYF.

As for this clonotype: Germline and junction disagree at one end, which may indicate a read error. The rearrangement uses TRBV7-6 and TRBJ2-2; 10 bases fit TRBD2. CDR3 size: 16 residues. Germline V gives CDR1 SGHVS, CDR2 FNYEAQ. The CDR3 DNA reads TGTGCCAGCAGACCTCCGGGACTAGCGAGCACCGGGGAGCTGTCTTTT. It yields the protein CASRPPGLASTGELSF.

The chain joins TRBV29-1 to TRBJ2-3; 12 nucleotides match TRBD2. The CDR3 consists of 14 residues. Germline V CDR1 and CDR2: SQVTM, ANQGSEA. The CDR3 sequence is CSVTGLAGTDTQYF. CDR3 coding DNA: TGCAGTGTGACCGGACTAGCGGGAACAGATACGCAGTATTTT.

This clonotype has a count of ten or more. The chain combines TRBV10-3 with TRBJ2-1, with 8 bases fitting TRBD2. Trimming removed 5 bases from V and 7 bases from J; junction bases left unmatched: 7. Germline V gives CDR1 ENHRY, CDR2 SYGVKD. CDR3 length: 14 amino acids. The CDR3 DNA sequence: TGTGCCATCAGTTCGGGGGGGCCGGGGAATGAGCAGTTCTTC. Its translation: CAISSGGPGNEQFF.

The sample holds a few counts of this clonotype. The CDR3 loop reads CASSFGSNEQFF. DNA for the CDR3: TGTGCCAGCAGCTTTGGCTCGAATGAGCAGTTCTTC. This rearrangement joins TRBV11-3 to TRBJ2-1; D not resolved. This CDR3 region has 12 residues. Germline V lookup: CDR1 SGHNT, CDR2 YENEEA. V was cut by 3 bases and J by 7 bases, with 7 bases left in between.

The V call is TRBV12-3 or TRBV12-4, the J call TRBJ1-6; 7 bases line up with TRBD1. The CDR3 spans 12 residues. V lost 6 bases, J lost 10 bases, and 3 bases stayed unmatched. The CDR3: CASRPGGSPLHF. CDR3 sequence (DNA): TGTGCCAGCAGGCCAGGGGGATCACCCCTCCACTTT.

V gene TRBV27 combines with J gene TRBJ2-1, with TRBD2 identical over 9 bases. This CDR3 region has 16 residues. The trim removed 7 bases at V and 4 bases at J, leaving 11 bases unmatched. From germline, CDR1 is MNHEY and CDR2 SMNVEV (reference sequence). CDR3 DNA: TGTGCCAGCACCCGGGATAGCGGGAGTTCATACAATGAGCAGTTCTTC. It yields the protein CASTRDSGSSYNEQFF.

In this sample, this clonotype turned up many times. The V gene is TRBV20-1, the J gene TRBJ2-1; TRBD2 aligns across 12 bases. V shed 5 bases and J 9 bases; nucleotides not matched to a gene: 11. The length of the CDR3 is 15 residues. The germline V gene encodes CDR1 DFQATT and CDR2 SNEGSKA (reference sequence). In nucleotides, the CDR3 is TGCAGTGCTCACTCGACTAGCGGGAGCATGCGTGAGCAGTTCTTC. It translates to CSAHSTSGSMREQFF.

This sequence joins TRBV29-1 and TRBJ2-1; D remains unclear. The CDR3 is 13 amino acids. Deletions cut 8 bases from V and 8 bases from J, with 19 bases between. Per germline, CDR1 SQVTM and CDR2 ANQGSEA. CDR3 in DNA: TGCAGCTCCTCCCTGACAAGCAAGGATGAGCAGTTCTTC. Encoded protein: CSSSLTSKDEQFF.

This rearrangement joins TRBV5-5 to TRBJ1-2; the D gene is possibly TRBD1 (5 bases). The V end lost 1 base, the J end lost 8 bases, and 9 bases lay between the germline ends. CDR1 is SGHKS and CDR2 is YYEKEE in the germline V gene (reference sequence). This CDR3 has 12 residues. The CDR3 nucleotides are TGTGCCAGCAGCTTGTCCAGGGAAGGCTACACCTTC. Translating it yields CASSLSREGYTF.

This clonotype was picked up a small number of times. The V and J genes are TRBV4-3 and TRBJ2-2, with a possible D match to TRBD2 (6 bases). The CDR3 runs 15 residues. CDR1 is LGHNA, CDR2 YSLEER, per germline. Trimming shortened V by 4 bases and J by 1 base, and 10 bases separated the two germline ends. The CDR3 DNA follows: TGCGCCAGCAGCCTGGGCGGGAAGAACACCGGGGAGCTGTTTTTT. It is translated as CASSLGGKNTGELFF.

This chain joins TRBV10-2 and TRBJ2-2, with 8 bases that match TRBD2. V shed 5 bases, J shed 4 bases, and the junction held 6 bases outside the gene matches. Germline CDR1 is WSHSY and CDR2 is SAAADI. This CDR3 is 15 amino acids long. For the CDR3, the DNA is TGCGCCAGCAGTAGGACTAGCATAGCCACCGGGGAGCTGTTTTTT. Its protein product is CASSRTSIATGELFF.

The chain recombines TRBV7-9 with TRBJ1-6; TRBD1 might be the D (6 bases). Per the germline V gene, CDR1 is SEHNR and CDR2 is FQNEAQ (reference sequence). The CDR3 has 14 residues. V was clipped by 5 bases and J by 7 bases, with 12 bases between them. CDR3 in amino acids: CASSPWDNNSPLHF. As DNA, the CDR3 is TGTGCCAGCAGCCCGTGGGACAACAATTCACCCCTCCACTTT. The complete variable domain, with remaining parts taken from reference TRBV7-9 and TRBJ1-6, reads DTGVSQNPRHKITKRGQNVTFRCDPISEHNRLYWYRQTLGQGPEFLTYFQNEAQLEKSRLLSDRFSAERPKGSFSTLEIQRTEQGDSAMYLCASSPWDNNSPLHFGNGTRLTVT.

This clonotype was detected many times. The CDR3 region is CASSLRTSGRYNEQFF. Here the CDR3 DNA reads TGTGCCAGCAGTCTGCGGACTAGCGGGCGATACAATGAGCAGTTCTTC. V usage is TRBV12-3 or TRBV12-4 and J usage is TRBJ2-1, with TRBD2 matching over 11 bases. The CDR3 sequence is 16 residues long. J was trimmed by 4 bases and V by 5 bases; bases with no gene match: 7.

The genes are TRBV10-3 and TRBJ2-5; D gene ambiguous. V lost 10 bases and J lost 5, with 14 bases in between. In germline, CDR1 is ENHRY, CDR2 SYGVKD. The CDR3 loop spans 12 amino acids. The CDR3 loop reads CATSKGGETQYF. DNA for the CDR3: TGTGCCACCTCAAAAGGTGGGGAGACCCAGTACTTC.

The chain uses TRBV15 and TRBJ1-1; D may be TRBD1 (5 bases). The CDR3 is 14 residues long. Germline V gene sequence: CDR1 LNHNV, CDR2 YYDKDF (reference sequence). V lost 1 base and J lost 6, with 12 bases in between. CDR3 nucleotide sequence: TGTGCCACCAGCAGAGCCTCAGGGAGGGCTGAAGCTTTCTTT. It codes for CATSRASGRAEAFF.

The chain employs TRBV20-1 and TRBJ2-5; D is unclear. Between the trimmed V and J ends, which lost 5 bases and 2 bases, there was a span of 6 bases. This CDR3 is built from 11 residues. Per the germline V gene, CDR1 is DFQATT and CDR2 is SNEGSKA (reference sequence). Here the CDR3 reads CSAYTQETQYF. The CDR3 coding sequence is TGCAGTGCTTACACTCAAGAGACCCAGTACTTC.

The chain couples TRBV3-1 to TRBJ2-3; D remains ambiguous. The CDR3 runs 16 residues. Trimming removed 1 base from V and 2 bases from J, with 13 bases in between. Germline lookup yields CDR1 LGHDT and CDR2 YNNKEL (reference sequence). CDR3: CASSQVIQVHTDTQYF. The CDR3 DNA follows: TGTGCCAGCAGCCAAGTAATCCAGGTTCACACAGATACGCAGTATTTT.

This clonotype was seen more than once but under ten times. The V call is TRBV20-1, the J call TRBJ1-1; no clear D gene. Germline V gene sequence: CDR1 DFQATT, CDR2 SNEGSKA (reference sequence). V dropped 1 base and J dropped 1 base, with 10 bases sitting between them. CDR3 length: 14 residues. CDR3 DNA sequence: TGCAGTGCTAGAGTCCACCCGGAGAACACTGAAGCTTTCTTT. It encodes CSARVHPENTEAFF.

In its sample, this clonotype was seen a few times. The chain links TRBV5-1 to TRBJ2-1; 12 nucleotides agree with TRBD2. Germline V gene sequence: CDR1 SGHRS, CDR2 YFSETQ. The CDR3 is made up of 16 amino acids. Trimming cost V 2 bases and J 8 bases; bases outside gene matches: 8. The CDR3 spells CASSFRASGGADEQFF. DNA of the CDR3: TGCGCCAGCAGCTTCAGGGCTAGCGGGGGGGCCGATGAGCAGTTCTTC.

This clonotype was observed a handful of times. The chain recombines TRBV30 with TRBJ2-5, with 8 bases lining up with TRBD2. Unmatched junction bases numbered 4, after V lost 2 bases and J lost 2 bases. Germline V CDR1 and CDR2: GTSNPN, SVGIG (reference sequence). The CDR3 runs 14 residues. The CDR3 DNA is TGTGCCTGGAGTCCACTAGCGGTACAAGAGACCCAGTACTTC. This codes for CAWSPLAVQETQYF.

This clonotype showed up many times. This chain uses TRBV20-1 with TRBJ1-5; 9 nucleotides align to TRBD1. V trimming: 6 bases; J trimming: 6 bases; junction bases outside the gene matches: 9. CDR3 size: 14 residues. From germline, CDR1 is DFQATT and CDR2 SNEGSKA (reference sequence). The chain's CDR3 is CSAEQGARSQPQHF. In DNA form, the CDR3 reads TGCAGTGCGGAACAGGGGGCTCGTAGTCAGCCCCAGCATTTT.

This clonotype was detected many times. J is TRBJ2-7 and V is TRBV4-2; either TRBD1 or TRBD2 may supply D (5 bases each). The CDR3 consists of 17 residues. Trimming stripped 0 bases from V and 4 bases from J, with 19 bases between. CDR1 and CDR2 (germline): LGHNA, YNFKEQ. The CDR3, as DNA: TGTGCCAGCAGCCAAGATCTTAAGAATTGGGGACCTTACGAGCAGTACTTC. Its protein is CASSQDLKNWGPYEQYF.